One and the same sample provided the 10 T cell receptor beta chains below, sequenced in a study of shared clonotypes between healthy human individuals. The table came from immunoSEQ multiplex PCR; TCRdb's copy has only in-frame clones and leaves some out. Of about 2.3 million clones in the sample, approximately 93% are singletons; the top ten hold 0.39%. Sequencing was done on a sample of naive CD4+ T cells from PBMCs. Stated subset: CD45RA+ positively selected. The receptors stem from a man aged 18-30 years in good health. Some clones in this sample may be carry-over from other donors' samples.

Written as DNA, the CDR3 is TGTGCCTGGAAGGGACAAAACTATGGCTACACCTTC. This encodes CAWKGQNYGYTF. The chain joins TRBV30 to TRBJ1-2; perhaps TRBD1 as D (6 bases). CDR3 length: 12 amino acids. V was clipped by 4 bases and J by 2 bases, with 8 bases between them. Germline V gene sequence: CDR1 GTSNPN, CDR2 SVGIG (reference sequence).

In the case of this clone: Different DNA sequences within this sample yield the same CDR3. The chain employs TRBV27 and TRBJ1-1; D perhaps matches TRBD1 (6 bases). The germline V gene has CDR1 MNHEY and CDR2 SMNVEV (reference sequence). Trimming removed 6 bases from V and 0 bases from J, with 14 bases in between. The CDR3 spans 15 residues. The CDR3 sequence: CASRDRAGVNTEAFF. CDR3 DNA sequence: TGTGCCAGCAGGGACCGGGCAGGGGTGAACACTGAAGCTTTCTTT.

This clone showed up just once. This chain uses TRBV2 with TRBJ2-3; TRBD2 agrees at 7 bases. Germline V CDR1 and CDR2: SNHLY, FYNNEI. The CDR3 runs 14 residues. The trim removed 9 bases at V and 7 bases at J, leaving 13 bases unmatched. The CDR3 nucleotides read TGTGCCAGTCGTCTAGCGGACCTCAGAAATACGCAGTATTTT. It encodes CASRLADLRNTQYF.

The chain links TRBV11-2 to TRBJ2-3; 7 bases are a match to TRBD2. Germline V lookup: CDR1 SGHAT, CDR2 FQNNGV. This CDR3 is 15 amino acids long. With V trimmed by 1 base and J by 6 bases, 7 bases remained unmatched. The CDR3 nucleotides read TGTGCCAGCAGCTTAGCGGGAGGACCGGGGGATACGCAGTATTTT. It encodes CASSLAGGPGDTQYF.

This clone has more than one count but fewer than ten. V gene TRBV29-1 combines with J gene TRBJ1-1, with D uncertain. V was cut by 0 bases and J by 10 bases, with 12 bases left in between. Per the germline V gene, CDR1 is SQVTM and CDR2 is ANQGSEA. This CDR3 has 12 residues. CDR3 in amino acids: CSVEDTTSRAFF. The DNA of the CDR3 is TGCAGCGTTGAAGATACTACCTCCCGAGCTTTCTTT.

CDR3 loop: CASSADRGDEQYF. The CDR3 nucleotides are TGTGCCAGCAGCGCGGACAGGGGCGACGAGCAGTACTTC. The chain joins TRBV9 to TRBJ2-7; 9 bases match TRBD1. The trim removed 3 bases at V and 5 bases at J, leaving 3 bases unmatched. Germline CDR1 is SGDLS and CDR2 is YYNGEE. The CDR3 totals 13 residues.

V is TRBV28 and J is TRBJ1-5, with TRBD1 matching 9 bases. The J segment lost 5 bases and the V segment lost 4 bases, leaving 12 bases of the junction unmatched. The CDR3 is 17 amino acids. Germline-derived CDR1 and CDR2 are MDHEN and SYDVKM. In DNA, the CDR3 is TGTGCCAGCAGTTCCGACAGGGGGAGGTCGATGGATCAGCCCCAGCATTTT. Its translation: CASSSDRGRSMDQPQHF.

The rearrangement joins TRBV25-1 to TRBJ2-1; the match to TRBD2 covers 16 bases. Germline CDR1 MGHDK, CDR2 SYGVNS. This CDR3 has 18 residues. Trimming at V came to 6 bases and at J to 1 base, leaving 6 bases not matched to a gene. CDR3 DNA sequence: TGTGCCAGCAGGGGTGGGACTAGCGGGAGGGGATCCTACAATGAGCAGTTCTTC. Its translation: CASRGGTSGRGSYNEQFF. Using reference TRBV25-1 and TRBJ2-1 for the parts outside the CDR3, the full variable domain is EADIYQTPRYLVIGTGKKITLECSQTMGHDKMYWYQQDPGMELHLIHYSYGVNSTEKGDLSSESTVSRIRTEHFPLTLESARPSHTSQYLCASRGGTSGRGSYNEQFFGPGTRLTVL.

With respect to this clone: Other DNA variants within this sample encode the same CDR3. This sequence joins TRBV10-3 and TRBJ2-3; the D gene is possibly TRBD2 (7 bases). The length of the CDR3 is 14 residues. Germline V gives CDR1 ENHRY, CDR2 SYGVKD. V was pared by 8 bases and J by 2 bases, with 14 bases between. CDR3 residues: CAIGGAGDTDTQYF. DNA for the CDR3: TGTGCCATCGGGGGGGCGGGGGACACAGATACGCAGTATTTT.

Worth noting for this clone: Other DNA sequences in this sample translate to the same CDR3. The genes are TRBV19 and TRBJ1-1, with 9 bases matching TRBD1. This CDR3 is 14 amino acids long. The germline V gene encodes CDR1 LNHDA and CDR2 SQIVND (reference sequence). V shed 5 bases, J shed 1 base, and the junction held 2 bases outside the gene matches. The CDR3 loop is CASSVTGGNTEAFF. The CDR3 nucleotides are TGTGCCAGTAGTGTGACAGGGGGGAACACTGAAGCTTTCTTT.